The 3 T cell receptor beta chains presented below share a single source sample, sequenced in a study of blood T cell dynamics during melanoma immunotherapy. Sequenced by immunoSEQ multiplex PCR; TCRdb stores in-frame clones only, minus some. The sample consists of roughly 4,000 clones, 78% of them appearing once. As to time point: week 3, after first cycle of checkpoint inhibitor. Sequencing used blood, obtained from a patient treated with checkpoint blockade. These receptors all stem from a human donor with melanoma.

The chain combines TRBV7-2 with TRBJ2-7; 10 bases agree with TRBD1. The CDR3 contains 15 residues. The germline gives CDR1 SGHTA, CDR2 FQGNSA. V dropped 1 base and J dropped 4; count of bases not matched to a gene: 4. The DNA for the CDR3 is TGTGCCAGCAGCTTAGGTCAGGGACAGGGGTACGAGCAGTACTTC. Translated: CASSLGQGQGYEQYF.

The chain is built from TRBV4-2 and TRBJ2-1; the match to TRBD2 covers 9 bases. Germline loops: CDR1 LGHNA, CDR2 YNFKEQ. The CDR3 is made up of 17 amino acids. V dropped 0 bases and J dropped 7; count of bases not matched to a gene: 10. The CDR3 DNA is TGTGCCAGCAGCCAAGAAGGGGCGGGGGGGCCGAGTAATGAGCAGTTCTTC. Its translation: CASSQEGAGGPSNEQFF.

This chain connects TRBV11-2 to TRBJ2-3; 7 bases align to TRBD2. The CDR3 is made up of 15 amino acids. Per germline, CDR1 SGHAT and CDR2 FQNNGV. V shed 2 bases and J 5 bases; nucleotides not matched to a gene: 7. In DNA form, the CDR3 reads TGTGCCAGCAGCTTATGGGGGGGGGAGGTAGATACGCAGTATTTT. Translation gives CASSLWGGEVDTQYF.